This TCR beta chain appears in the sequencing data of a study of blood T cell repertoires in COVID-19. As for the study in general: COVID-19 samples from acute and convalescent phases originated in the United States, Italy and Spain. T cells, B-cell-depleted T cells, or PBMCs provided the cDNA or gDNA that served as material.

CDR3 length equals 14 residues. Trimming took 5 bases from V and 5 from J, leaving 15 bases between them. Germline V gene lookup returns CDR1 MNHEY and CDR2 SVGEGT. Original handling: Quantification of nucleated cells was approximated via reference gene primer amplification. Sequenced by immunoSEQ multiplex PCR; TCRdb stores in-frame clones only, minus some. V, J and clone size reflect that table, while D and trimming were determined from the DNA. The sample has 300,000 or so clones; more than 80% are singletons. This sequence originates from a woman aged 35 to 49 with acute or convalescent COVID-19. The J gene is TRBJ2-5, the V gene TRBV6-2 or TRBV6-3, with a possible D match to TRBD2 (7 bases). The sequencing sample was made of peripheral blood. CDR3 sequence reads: CASSAPGGRETQYF. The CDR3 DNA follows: TGTGCCAGCAGTGCCCCGGGGGGCCGGGAGACCCAGTACTTC.